Reported below is one T cell receptor beta chain. Amplification targeted TCR beta CDR3 regions from RNA transcripts. An initial round of RT-PCR targeting the TCR CDR3 relied on the HTBI primer set. TCRdb ran MiXCR on the multiplex PCR reads and lists one entry per CDR3 protein. The sample holds about 640,000 distinct CDR3 sequences, less than 25% seen once. Inclusion characteristics of ophthalmopathy patients comprised a Clinical Activity Score of at least 3, a NOSPECS grade of at least 4, and duration under 3 months. The CDR3 has 17 residues. V was clipped by 6 bases and J by 3 bases; unmatched bases: 11. This specimen comes from a study of T cells in Graves' hyperthyroidism and ophthalmopathy.

Sequencing used blood. The sequence was collected from a man younger than 45 with Graves' ophthalmopathy. The rearrangement links TRBV12-3 or TRBV12-4 to TRBJ2-1; 10 positions agree with TRBD1. The CDR3 nucleotides read TGTGCCAGCAGCCCACGGGACAGGGGCCTATACTACAATGAGCAGTTCTTC. This encodes CASSPRDRGLYYNEQFF.